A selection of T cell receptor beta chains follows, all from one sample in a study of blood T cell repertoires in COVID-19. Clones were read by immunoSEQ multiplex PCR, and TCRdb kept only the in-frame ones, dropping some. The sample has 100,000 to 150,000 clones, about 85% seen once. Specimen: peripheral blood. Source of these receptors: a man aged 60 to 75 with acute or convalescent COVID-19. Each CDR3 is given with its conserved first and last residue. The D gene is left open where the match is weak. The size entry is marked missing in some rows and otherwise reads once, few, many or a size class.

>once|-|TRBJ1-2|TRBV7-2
CASSLARSERKYTF
TGTGCCAGCAGCTTAGCGCGGTCGGAAAGGAAGTACACCTTC
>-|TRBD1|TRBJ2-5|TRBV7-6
CASSSGTGFTGETQYF
TGTGCCAGCAGCTCCGGGACAGGGTTTACGGGAGAGACCCAGTACTTC
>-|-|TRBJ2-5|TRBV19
CASSIRPGRQETQYF
TGTGCCAGTAGTATAAGGCCAGGGCGCCAAGAGACCCAGTACTTC
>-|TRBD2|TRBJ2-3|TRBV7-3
CASSSGLALRTQYF
TGTGCCAGCAGCTCCGGACTAGCGTTGAGAACGCAGTATTTT
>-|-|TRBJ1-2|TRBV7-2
CASSLAGRGYTF
TGTGCCAGCAGCTTAGCCGGCAGGGGCTACACCTTC
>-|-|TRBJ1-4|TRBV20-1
CRTGSNEKLFF
TGCAGGACAGGTTCTAATGAAAAACTGTTTTTT
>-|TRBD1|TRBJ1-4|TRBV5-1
CASTGTGFNEKLFF
TGCGCCAGCACCGGGACAGGGTTTAATGAAAAACTGTTTTTT
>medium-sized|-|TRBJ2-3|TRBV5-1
CASSFSGLVGDTQYF
TGCGCCAGCAGTTTCTCAGGGTTGGTAGGAGATACGCAGTATTTT
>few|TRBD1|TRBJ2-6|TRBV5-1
CASSLDRGFGANVLTF
TGCGCCAGCAGCCTGGACAGGGGGTTCGGGGCCAACGTCCTGACTTTC
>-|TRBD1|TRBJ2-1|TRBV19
CASTLRAGQGANEQFF
TGTGCCAGTACCCTTCGGGCTGGACAGGGGGCAAATGAGCAGTTCTTC
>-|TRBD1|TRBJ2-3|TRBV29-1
CSVEWDRGTDTQYF
TGCAGCGTTGAATGGGACAGGGGCACAGATACGCAGTATTTT
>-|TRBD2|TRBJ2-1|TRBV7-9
CASSYLADEQFF
TGTGCCAGCAGTTACCTAGCGGATGAGCAGTTCTTC
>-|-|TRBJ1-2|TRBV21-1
CASSPLRQSDYGYTF
TGTGCCAGCAGCCCGCTCCGACAGTCAGACTATGGCTACACCTTC
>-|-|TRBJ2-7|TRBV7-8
CASSLAGTTYEQYF
TGTGCCAGCAGCTTAGCGGGCACCACCTACGAGCAGTACTTC
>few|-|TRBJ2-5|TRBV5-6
CASSLPSSLETQYF
TGTGCCAGCAGCTTGCCTTCCTCCTTGGAGACCCAGTACTTC
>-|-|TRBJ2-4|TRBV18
CASSPIVQGGLAKNIQYF
TGTGCCAGCTCACCAATAGTTCAGGGAGGTCTCGCCAAAAACATTCAGTACTTC
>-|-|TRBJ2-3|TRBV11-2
CASSLGGGFDTQYF
TGTGCCAGCAGCCTAGGGGGGGGATTCGATACGCAGTATTTT
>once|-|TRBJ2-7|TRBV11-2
CASSLSVVGTTREQYF
TGTGCCAGCAGCTTATCCGTGGTGGGGACAACTCGAGAGCAGTACTTC
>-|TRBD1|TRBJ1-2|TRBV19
CASSIPSDRAIYGYTF
TGTGCCAGTAGTATTCCCTCGGACAGGGCAATCTATGGCTACACCTTC
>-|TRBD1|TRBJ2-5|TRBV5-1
CASSLAGTGGQETQYF
TGCGCCAGCAGCTTGGCCGGGACAGGGGGCCAAGAGACCCAGTACTTC
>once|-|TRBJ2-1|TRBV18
CASSPALERDPYNEQFF
TGTGCCAGCTCACCAGCCCTGGAGAGGGATCCCTACAATGAGCAGTTCTTC
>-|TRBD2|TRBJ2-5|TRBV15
CATSRELLADQETQYF
TGTGCCACCAGCAGAGAACTACTAGCGGACCAAGAGACCCAGTACTTC
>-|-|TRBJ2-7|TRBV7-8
CASSLLGHLSYEQYF
TGTGCCAGCAGCCTCCTAGGACACCTCTCCTACGAGCAGTACTTC
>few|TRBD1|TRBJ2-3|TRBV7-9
CASSPVDRQGADTQYF
TGTGCCAGCAGCCCGGTTGACCGACAGGGAGCAGATACGCAGTATTTT
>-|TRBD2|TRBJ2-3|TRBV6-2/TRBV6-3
CASSWTGLAVVSTDTQYF
TGTGCCAGCAGTTGGACGGGACTAGCGGTCGTTAGCACAGATACGCAGTATTTT
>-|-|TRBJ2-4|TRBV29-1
CSVQGTKNIQYF
TGCAGCGTCCAGGGTACCAAAAACATTCAGTACTTC
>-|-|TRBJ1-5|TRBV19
CASSISGVGQPQHF
TGTGCCAGTAGTATATCAGGGGTGGGGCAGCCCCAGCATTTT
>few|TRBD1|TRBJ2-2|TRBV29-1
CSVGDRGSGELFF
TGCAGCGTCGGGGACAGGGGTAGCGGGGAGCTGTTTTTT
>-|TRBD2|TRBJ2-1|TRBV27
CASTRLAGLSYNEQFF
TGTGCCAGCACCCGACTAGCGGGCCTCTCCTACAATGAGCAGTTCTTC
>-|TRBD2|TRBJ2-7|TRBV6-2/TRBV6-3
CASSYRPGGPHYEQYF
TGTGCCAGCAGTTACCGACCGGGAGGGCCCCACTACGAGCAGTACTTC
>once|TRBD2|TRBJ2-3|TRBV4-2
CASSQESGSFDTQYF
TGTGCCAGCAGCCAAGAAAGCGGGAGTTTCGATACGCAGTATTTT
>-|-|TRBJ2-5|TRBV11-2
CASSLEGTPYQETQYF
TGTGCCAGCAGCTTAGAGGGGACACCGTACCAAGAGACCCAGTACTTC
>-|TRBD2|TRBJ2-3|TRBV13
CASSSGTSGSTDTQYF
TGTGCCAGCAGCTCGGGGACTAGCGGGAGTACAGATACGCAGTATTTT
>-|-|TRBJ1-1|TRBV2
CASGSYTEAFF
TGTGCCAGCGGGAGTTACACTGAAGCTTTCTTT
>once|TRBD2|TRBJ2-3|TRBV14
CASSHGTSGWADTQYF
TGTGCCAGCAGCCATGGGACTAGCGGGTGGGCAGATACGCAGTATTTT
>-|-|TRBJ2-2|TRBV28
CASSRGAGTGELFF
TGTGCCAGCAGTAGGGGCGCAGGCACCGGGGAGCTGTTTTTT
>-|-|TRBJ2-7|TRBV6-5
CASSYSGFGSYEQYF
TGTGCCAGCAGTTACTCCGGGTTTGGATCCTACGAGCAGTACTTC
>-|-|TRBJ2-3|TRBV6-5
CASSPRTLSTDTQYF
TGTGCCAGCAGTCCACGGACACTCAGCACAGATACGCAGTATTTT
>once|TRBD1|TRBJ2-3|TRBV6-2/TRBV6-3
CASSSGTGEADTQYF
TGTGCCAGCAGTTCCGGGACAGGGGAGGCAGATACGCAGTATTTT
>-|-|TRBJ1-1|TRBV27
CASSPGDLFSWTEAFF
TGTGCCAGCAGTCCGGGGGACCTTTTTTCGTGGACTGAAGCTTTCTTT
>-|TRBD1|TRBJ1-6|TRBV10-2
CASSDRTGQSPLHF
TGCGCCAGCAGTGACCGGACAGGACAATCACCCCTCCACTTT
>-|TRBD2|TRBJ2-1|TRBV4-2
CASSSPGLALDNEQFF
TGTGCCAGCAGCTCTCCGGGACTAGCACTTGACAATGAGCAGTTCTTC
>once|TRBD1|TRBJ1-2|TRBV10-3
CAIREGQGINGYTF
TGTGCCATCAGGGAGGGACAGGGGATTAACGGCTACACCTTC
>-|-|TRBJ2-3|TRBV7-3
CASSSRKTDTQYF
TGTGCCAGCAGCTCCAGAAAAACAGATACGCAGTATTTT
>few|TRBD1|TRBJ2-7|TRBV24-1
CATSGPRDRDHYEQYF
TGTGCCACCAGTGGTCCCCGGGACAGGGATCATTACGAGCAGTACTTC
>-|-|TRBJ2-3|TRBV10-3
CATAQGSTDTQYF
TGTGCCACCGCCCAGGGTAGCACAGATACGCAGTATTTT
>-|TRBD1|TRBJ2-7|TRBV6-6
CASSYNRGVYEQYF
TGTGCCAGCAGTTATAACAGGGGTGTTTACGAGCAGTACTTC
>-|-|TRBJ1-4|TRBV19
CASPPAKREKLFF
TGTGCCAGCCCTCCCGCCAAACGGGAAAAACTGTTTTTT
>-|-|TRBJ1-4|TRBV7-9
CASSPGQGQKLFF
TGTGCCAGCAGTCCAGGGCAGGGGCAAAAACTGTTTTTT
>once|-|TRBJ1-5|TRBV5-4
CASSLGREGRKPQHF
TGTGCCAGCAGCTTGGGTCGGGAGGGAAGAAAGCCCCAGCATTTT
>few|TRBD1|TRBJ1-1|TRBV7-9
CASSLRQGSFTEAFF
TGTGCCAGCAGCTTACGACAGGGGTCGTTTACTGAAGCTTTCTTT
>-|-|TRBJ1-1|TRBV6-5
CASRLDRGETEAFF
TGTGCCTCTCGCCTGGACCGGGGGGAAACTGAAGCTTTCTTT